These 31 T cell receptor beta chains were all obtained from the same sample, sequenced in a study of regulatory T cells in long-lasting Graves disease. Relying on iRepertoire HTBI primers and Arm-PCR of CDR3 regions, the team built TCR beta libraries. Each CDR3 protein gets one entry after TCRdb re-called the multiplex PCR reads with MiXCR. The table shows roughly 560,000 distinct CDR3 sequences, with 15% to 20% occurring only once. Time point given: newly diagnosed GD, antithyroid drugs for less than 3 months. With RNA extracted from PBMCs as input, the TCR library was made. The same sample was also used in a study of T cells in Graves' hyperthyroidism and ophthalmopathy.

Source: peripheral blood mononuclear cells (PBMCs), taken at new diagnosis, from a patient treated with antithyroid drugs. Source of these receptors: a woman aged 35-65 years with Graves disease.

The CDR3: CASTGGEQGTYGYTF. The DNA of the CDR3 is TGTGCCAGCACCGGGGGGGAACAGGGGACCTATGGCTACACCTTC. The rearrangement uses TRBV9 and TRBJ1-2; 7 bases align to TRBD1. The germline V gene has CDR1 SGDLS and CDR2 YYNGEE. The CDR3 consists of 15 residues. V lost 6 bases to trimming and J lost 4 bases; unmatched junction nucleotides: 12.

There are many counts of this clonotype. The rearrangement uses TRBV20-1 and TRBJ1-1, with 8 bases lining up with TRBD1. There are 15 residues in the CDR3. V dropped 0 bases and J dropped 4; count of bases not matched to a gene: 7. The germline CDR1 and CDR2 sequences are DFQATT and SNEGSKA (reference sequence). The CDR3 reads CSARDYRTGTTEAFF. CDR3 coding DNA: TGCAGTGCTAGAGACTACCGGACAGGGACCACTGAAGCTTTCTTT.

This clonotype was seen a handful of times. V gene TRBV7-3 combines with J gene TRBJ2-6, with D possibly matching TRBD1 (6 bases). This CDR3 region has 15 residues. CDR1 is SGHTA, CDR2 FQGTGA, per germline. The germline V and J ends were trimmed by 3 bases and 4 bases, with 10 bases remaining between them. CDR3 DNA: TGTGCCAGCAGCTTCACAGGGACCGGGGCCAACGTCCTGACTTTC. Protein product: CASSFTGTGANVLTF.

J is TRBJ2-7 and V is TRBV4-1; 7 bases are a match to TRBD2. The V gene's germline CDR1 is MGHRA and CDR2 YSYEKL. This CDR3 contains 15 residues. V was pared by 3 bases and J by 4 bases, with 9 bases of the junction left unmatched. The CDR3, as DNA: TGCGCCAGCAGCCAGGGGGGGGGGGAGGCGTACGAGCAGTACTTC. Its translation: CASSQGGGEAYEQYF.

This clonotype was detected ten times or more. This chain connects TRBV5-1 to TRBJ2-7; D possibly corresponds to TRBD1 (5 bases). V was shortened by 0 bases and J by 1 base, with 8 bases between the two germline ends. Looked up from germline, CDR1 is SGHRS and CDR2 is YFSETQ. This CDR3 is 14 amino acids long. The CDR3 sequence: CASSLEQVSYEQYF. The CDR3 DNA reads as TGCGCCAGCAGCTTGGAACAGGTATCCTACGAGCAGTACTTC.

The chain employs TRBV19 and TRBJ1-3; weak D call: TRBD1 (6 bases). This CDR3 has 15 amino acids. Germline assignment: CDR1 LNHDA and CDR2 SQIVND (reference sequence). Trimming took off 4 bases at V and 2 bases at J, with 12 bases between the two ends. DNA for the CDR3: TGTGCCAGTAGTACCACAGGGAGGACTGGAAACACCATATATTTT. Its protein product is CASSTTGRTGNTIYF.

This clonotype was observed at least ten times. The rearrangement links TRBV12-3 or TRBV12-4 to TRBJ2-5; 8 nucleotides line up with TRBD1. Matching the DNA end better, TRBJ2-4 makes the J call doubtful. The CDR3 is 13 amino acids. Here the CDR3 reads CASSRQGMTIQYF. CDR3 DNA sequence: TGTGCCAGCAGTAGACAGGGGATGACCATTCAGTACTTC.

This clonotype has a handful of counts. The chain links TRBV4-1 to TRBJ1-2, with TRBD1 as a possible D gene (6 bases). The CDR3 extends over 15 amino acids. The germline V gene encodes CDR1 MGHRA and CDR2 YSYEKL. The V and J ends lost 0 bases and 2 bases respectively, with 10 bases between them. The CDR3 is CASSQDRQENYGYTF. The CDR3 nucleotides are TGCGCCAGCAGCCAAGATCGACAGGAGAACTATGGCTACACCTTC.

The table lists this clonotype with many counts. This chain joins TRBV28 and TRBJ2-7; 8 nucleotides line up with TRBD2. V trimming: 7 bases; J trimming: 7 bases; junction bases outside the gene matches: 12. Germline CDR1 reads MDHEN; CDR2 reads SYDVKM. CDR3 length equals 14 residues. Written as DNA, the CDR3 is TGTGCCAGCAATGGACGACTCGGGGGGGGAGAGCAGTACTTC. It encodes CASNGRLGGGEQYF.

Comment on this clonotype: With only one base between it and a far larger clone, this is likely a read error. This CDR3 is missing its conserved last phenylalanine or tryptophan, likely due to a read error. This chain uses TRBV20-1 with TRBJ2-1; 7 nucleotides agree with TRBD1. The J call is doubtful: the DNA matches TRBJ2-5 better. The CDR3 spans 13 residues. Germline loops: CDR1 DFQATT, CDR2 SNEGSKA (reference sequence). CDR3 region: CSASDRAPETQYL. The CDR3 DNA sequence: TGCAGTGCTTCTGACAGGGCCCCAGAGACCCAGTACCTC.

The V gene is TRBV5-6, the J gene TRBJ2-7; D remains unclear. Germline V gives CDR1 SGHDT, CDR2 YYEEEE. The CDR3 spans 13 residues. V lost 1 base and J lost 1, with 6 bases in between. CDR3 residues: CASSLNPSYEQYF. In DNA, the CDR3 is TGTGCCAGCAGCTTGAACCCGTCCTACGAGCAGTACTTC.

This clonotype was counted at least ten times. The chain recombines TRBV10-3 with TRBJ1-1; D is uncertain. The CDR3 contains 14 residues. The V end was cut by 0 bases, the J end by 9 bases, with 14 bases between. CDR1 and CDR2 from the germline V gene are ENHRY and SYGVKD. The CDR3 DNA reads TGTGCCATCAGTGAGTCCGTCGTCCAACCAAAAGCTTTCTTT. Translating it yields CAISESVVQPKAFF.

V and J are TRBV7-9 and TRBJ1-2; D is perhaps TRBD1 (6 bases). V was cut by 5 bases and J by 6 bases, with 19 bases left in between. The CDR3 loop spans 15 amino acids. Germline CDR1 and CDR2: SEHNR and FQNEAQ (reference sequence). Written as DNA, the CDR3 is TGTGCCAGCAGCGCCGAGACAGGTGGTGAAGATGGCTACACCTTC. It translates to CASSAETGGEDGYTF.

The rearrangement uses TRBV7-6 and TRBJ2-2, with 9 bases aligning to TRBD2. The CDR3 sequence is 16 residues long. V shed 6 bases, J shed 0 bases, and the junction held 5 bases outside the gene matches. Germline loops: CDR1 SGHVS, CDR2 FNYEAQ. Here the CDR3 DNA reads TGTGCCAGCAGAACGATAGCGGGGGCGAACACCGGGGAGCTGTTTTTT. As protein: CASRTIAGANTGELFF.

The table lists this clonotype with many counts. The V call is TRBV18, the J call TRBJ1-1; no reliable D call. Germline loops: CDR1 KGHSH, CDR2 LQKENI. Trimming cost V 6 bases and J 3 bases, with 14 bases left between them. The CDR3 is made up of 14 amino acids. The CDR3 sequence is CASSPFSGDTEAFF. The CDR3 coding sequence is TGTGCCAGCTCGCCATTCTCTGGAGACACTGAAGCTTTCTTT.

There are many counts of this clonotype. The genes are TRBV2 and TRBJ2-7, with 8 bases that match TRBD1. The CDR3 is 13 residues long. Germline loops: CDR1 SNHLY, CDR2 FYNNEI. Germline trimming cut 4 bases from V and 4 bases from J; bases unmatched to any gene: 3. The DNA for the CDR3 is TGTGCCAGCAGTGGGACAGGGATGTACGAGCAGTACTTC. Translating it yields CASSGTGMYEQYF.

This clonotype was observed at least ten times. The CDR3 spells CASREGGGPEAFF. The CDR3 bases are TGTGCCAGCAGAGAGGGCGGGGGCCCTGAAGCTTTCTTT. The J gene is TRBJ1-1, the V gene TRBV28, with a weak D call TRBD1 (6 bases). The CDR3 is 13 residues long. Germline CDR1 reads MDHEN; CDR2 reads SYDVKM. Trimming left V 6 bases short and J 6 bases short, with 14 bases between.

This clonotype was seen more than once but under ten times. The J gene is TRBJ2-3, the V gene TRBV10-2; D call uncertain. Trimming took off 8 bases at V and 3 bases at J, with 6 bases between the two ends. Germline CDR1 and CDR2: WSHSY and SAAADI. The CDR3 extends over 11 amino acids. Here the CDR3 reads CASGQTDTQYF. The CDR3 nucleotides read TGCGCCAGCGGGCAGACAGATACGCAGTATTTT.

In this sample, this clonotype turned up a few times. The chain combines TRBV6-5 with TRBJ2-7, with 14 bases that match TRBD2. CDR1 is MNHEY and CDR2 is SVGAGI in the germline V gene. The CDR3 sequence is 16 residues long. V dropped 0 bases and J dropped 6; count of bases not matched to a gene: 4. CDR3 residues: CASSYSMTSGGGEQYF. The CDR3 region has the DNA TGTGCCAGCAGTTACTCGATGACTAGCGGGGGGGGCGAGCAGTACTTC.

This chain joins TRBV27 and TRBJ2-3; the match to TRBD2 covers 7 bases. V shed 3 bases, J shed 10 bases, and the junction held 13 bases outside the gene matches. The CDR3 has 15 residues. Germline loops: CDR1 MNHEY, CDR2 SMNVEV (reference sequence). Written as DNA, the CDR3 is TGTGCCAGCAGTTTTAATGTGGGGGGGGTCGGCGCGCAGTATTTT. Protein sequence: CASSFNVGGVGAQYF.

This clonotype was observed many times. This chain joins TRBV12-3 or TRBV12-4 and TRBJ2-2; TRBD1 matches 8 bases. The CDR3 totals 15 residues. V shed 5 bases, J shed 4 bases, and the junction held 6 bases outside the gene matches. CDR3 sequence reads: CASSPQGDGTGELFF. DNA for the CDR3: TGTGCCAGCAGTCCACAGGGGGATGGCACCGGGGAGCTGTTTTTT.

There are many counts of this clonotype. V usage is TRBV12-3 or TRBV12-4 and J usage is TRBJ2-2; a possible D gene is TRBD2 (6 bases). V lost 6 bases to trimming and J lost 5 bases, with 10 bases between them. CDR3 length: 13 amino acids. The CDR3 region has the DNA TGTGCCAGCAGATCGACTAGTACCGGGGAGCTGTTTTTT. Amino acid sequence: CASRSTSTGELFF.

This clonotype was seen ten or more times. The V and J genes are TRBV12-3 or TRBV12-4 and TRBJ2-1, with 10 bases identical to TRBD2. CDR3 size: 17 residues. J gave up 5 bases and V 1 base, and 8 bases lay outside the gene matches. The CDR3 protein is CASSLGQRGGLDNEQFF. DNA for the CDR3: TGTGCCAGCAGTTTAGGTCAGCGGGGGGGCCTCGACAATGAGCAGTTCTTC.

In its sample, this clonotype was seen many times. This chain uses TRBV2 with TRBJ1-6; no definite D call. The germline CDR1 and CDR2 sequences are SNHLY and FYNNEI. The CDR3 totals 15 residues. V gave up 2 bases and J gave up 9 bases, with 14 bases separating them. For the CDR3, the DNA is TGTGCCAGCAGTGAACGTAACGACGCGTTTTCACCCCTCCACTTT. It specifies CASSERNDAFSPLHF.

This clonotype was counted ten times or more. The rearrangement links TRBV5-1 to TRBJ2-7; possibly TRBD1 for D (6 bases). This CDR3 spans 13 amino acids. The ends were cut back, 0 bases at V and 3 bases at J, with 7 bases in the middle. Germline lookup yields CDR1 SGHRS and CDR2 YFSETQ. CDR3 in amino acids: CASSLVRGYEQYF. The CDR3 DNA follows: TGCGCCAGCAGCTTGGTCAGGGGCTACGAGCAGTACTTC. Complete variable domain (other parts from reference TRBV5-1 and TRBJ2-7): KAGVTQTPRYLIKTRGQQVTLSCSPISGHRSVSWYQQTPGQGLQFLFEYFSETQRNKGNFPGRFSGRQFSNSRSEMNVSTLELGDSALYLCASSLVRGYEQYFGPGTRLTVT.

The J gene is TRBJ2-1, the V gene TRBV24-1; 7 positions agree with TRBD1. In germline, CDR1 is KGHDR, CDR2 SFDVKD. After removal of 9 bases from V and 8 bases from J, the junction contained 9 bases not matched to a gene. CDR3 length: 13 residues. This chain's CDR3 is CATDAGGFHEQFF. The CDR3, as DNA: TGTGCCACCGACGCAGGGGGTTTCCATGAGCAGTTCTTC.

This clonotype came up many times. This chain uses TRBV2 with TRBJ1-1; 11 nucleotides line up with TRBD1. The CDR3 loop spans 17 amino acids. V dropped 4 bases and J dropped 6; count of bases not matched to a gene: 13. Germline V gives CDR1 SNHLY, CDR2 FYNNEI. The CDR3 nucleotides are TGTGCCAGCAGTGGAATGGATTGGGGACAGGGGGGGTCTGAAGCTTTCTTT. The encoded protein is CASSGMDWGQGGSEAFF.

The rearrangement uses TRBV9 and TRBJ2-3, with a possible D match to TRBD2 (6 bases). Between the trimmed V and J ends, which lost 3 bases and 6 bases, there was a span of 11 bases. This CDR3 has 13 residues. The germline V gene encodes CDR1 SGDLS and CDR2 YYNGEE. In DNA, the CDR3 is TGTGCCAGCAGCGGACGACTAGGGGATACGCAGTATTTT. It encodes CASSGRLGDTQYF.

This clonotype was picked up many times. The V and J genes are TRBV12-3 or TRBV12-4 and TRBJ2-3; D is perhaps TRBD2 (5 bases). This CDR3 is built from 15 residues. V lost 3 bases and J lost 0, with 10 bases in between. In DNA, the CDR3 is TGTGCCAGCAGTTTTGCGGGCCTTAGCACAGATACGCAGTATTTT. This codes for CASSFAGLSTDTQYF.

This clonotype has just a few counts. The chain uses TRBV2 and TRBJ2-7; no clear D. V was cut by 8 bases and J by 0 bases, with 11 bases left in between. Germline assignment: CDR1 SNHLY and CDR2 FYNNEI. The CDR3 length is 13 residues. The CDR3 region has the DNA TGTGCCAGCGAGCAGGAGAGCTCCTACGAGCAGTACTTC. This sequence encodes CASEQESSYEQYF.

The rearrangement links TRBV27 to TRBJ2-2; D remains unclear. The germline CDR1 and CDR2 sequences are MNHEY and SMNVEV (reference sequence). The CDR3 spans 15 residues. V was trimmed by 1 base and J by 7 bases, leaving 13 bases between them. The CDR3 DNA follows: TGTGCCAGCAGTTTATTTCGGCCTGCGCTCGGGGAGCTGTTTTTT. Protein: CASSLFRPALGELFF.